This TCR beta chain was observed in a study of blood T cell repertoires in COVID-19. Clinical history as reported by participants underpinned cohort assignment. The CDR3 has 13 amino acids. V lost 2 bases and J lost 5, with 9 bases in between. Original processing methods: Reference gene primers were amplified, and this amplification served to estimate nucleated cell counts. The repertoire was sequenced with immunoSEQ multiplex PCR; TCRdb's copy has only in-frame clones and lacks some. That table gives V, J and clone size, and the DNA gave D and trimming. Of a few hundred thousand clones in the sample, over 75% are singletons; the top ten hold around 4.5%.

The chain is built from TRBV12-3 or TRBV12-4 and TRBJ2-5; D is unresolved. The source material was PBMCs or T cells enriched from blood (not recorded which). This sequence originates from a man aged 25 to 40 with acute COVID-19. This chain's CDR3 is CASSLIIEETQYF. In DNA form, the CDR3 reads TGTGCCAGCAGTTTAATAATTGAGGAGACCCAGTACTTC.